This T cell receptor beta chain comes out of a study of shared clonotypes between healthy human individuals (dated by TCRdb to the early 2020s). About the study as a whole: Three men and a couple of women, aged 18 to 49 years, made up the cohort. Per donor, three plates each were used for CD4 naive and CD4 memory, two for CD8 naive, and one for CD8 memory. To estimate repertoire size and how much clonotype sharing occurs between individuals, the study deeply sequenced the blood TCR repertoires of roughly 5 healthy adults. Libraries were prepared and TCR repertoires were sequenced by different laboratories using diverse techniques, in order to increase sequencing depth and limit assay-specific biases. Each donor's leukapheresis produced roughly between roughly 0.85 and 9 billion PBMCs. On the study overall, not on this receptor specifically: Across a few donors, roughly 5% of naive CD4, approximately 3.6% of naive CD8, under 2.5% of memory CD4, and around 0.4% of memory CD8 clonotypes were shared. Estimated clonotype richness was generally larger for naive than for memory subsets. Pairwise subsampling led to the expectation that sequencing depth would affect the degree of clonotype sharing among donors. Higher generation probabilities were observed for clonotypes shared by all four sorted-subset donors than for non-shared clonotypes. Even with the large sequencing depth, rarefaction of the sorted-subset datasets indicated that sequencing was incomplete. Sampling was limited to blood, and TCR repertoires in tissue likely differ from TCR repertoires in blood. The small number of donors limited the genetic and exposure-history diversity represented.

The donors were healthy, HIV-negative adults with no recently reported acute infections or vaccinations. Only Caucasian adults living in Nashville, Tennessee, USA were represented among the donors. CD4+ T cells were enriched by magnetic negative selection, after which naive cells were positively selected on CD45RA and the negative fraction was taken as the memory subset. Blood was obtained by leukapheresis, after which PBMCs were separated by Ficoll-Histopaque density gradient centrifugation and cryopreserved in liquid nitrogen vapor phase. Analytical flow cytometry was used to check the purity and quantity of each magnetically sorted T cell population. Genomic DNA was isolated from each sorted fraction and quantified by UV absorbance on a Nanodrop 2000c. Trimming takes 3 bases from V and 1 base from J, and the germline ends sit 5 bases apart. As encoded in the germline V gene (reference sequence), CDR1 is PRHDT while CDR2 is FYEKMQ. From its cysteine to its phenylalanine, the CDR3 spans 13 amino acids. Only CDR3 DNA is held: 39 bases, read in frame from base 1.

Using the deep immunoSEQ assay, TCR CDR3 regions were amplified from genomic DNA by multiplex PCR. Extracted genomic DNA from each cell subset was spread evenly across all wells of several immunoSEQ 96-well plates, with each plate serving as a replicate. For sorted subsets, 200 ng of genomic DNA, equivalent to about 30,000 T cell genomes, went into each replicate PCR. Purified libraries were measured with a Qubit 3.0 fluorometer, size-checked on a Bioanalyzer 2100, and measured again with the KAPA Library Quantification kit. Every immunoSEQ 96-well plate was sequenced on a dedicated single-read 150-cycle Illumina NextSeq 550 flow cell. Per the authors' processing: Because the immunoSEQ output held only junctional sequences and lacked quality scores, the filtering could not match the filtering applied to full-length reads. Sequences were annotated with PyIR, a Python wrapper for IgBLAST v1.9, and V/J genes and CDR3 were assigned using IMGT germline references. Reads were filtered out if the reads had weak V/J assignments (E-value above 1e-6), no CDR3, stop codons, out-of-frame junctions, or ambiguous translated residues. A V3J clonotype was defined by an identical inferred V gene, J gene, and CDR3 amino acid sequence. Percentage overlap between repertoires was computed as shared unique clonotypes divided by the size of the smaller repertoire. RTK rarefaction, the Chao1 estimator, and Recon v2.1 estimates of unobserved clonotypes were used to assess repertoire richness. Generation probabilities for all TCRbeta clonotypes obtained by the gDNA method from a few donors were computed using OLGA. TCRdb stores this immuneACCESS table with in-frame sequences only. Part of the clones is absent; in the studies checked, under half of the shortfall reflects unresolved V genes, and no reason is known for the rest. V and J calls and clone size are given by that table; D and trimming were obtained from the DNA. The sample table contains some 1 million clones; only one count was recorded for under 80% of them. Of the sample, approximately 1.5% falls within the top ten clones.

About this clone: What antigen it recognizes has not been identified. No much larger clone is present one base from it, and per-base qualities are unavailable.

The rearranged segments are TRBV13 and TRBJ2-3; confidence is insufficient to name the D gene. This receptor was taken from a man aged 18 to 35 in good health. Sample: memory CD4+ T cells sorted from blood. Sample cell subset or site, as interpreted from the label and publication: CD45RA-negative fraction. The CDR3 protein is CASSFVGTDTQYF. DNA sequence: TGTGCCAGCAGCTTCGTCGGCACAGATACGCAGTATTTT.